This passage covers 32 T cell receptor beta chains from one sample sequenced in a study of response to subunit inactivated influenza vaccine (dated by TCRdb to the late 2010s). The method behind the library was RT-PCR. Sequencing was performed on an Illumina HiSeq 2500. TCRdb ran its own pipeline on the public reads, namely fastp trimming at Q25 and MiXCR clone calling, and kept in-frame beta chains. Rows with a matching CDR3 protein are joined into one entry that keeps the most common DNA and genes. For this sample the table gives some 500,000 distinct CDR3 sequences, of which more than 15% were detected only once. The ten largest clones add up to 3% to 3.5% of the sample. The starting material was CD4+ T cells sorted from PBMCs, obtained 23 months after vaccination. Source of these receptors: a man in his fifties or sixties who received an inactivated influenza vaccine. Donor details come from another sample of the same person, matched by shared clones.

The chain has TRBV4-3 and TRBJ2-3, with D perhaps matching TRBD1 or TRBD2 (6 bases each). The V and J ends lost 0 bases and 1 base respectively, with 17 bases between them. The CDR3 runs 18 residues. Per germline, CDR1 LGHNA and CDR2 YSLEER. As DNA, the CDR3 is TGCGCCAGCAGCCAAGATCTGACTAGGGGGACTGGCACAGATACGCAGTATTTT. It is translated as CASSQDLTRGTGTDTQYF.

This clonotype was picked up a small number of times. V usage is TRBV5-5 and J usage is TRBJ2-3; D may be TRBD1 or TRBD2 (5 bases each). With 2 bases removed from V and 7 bases from J, the gap between germline ends came to 14 bases. CDR1 is SGHKS and CDR2 is YYEKEE in the germline V gene (reference sequence). The CDR3 runs to 14 residues. This CDR3 is CASSLPGTTNTQYF. CDR3 DNA sequence: TGTGCCAGCAGCTTACCCGGGACCACGAATACGCAGTATTTT.

This chain joins TRBV6-1 and TRBJ1-4; 9 bases line up with TRBD1. In germline, CDR1 is MNHNS, CDR2 SASEGT. The CDR3 extends over 15 amino acids. After removal of 5 bases from V and 8 bases from J, the junction contained 9 bases not matched to a gene. The CDR3 DNA sequence: TGTGCCAGCAGTAAGACAGGGGGTCAAGGGGAAAAACTGTTTTTT. It encodes CASSKTGGQGEKLFF.

This clonotype has only a few counts. The V call is TRBV10-3, the J call TRBJ1-2, with TRBD1 matching over 8 bases. V was clipped by 4 bases and J by 3 bases; unmatched bases: 10. Germline lookup yields CDR1 ENHRY and CDR2 SYGVKD. The CDR3 totals 16 residues. The CDR3 spells CAISAGQVLSYYGYTF. As DNA, the CDR3 is TGTGCCATCAGTGCGGGACAGGTCCTGTCTTACTATGGCTACACCTTC.

The chain links TRBV29-1 to TRBJ2-7; 7 bases are shared with TRBD1. This CDR3 comprises 13 residues. Germline V gene lookup returns CDR1 SQVTM and CDR2 ANQGSEA. V lost 4 bases, J lost 7 bases, and 10 bases stayed unmatched. This chain's CDR3 is CSVGGTVVREQYF. The CDR3 bases are TGCAGCGTTGGGGGGACAGTCGTTCGGGAGCAGTACTTC.

CDR3 nucleotide sequence: TGCAGTGCTAGAGATTACCGGGGAAGGTCCTACGAGCAGTACTTC. Protein product: CSARDYRGRSYEQYF. V is TRBV20-1 and J is TRBJ2-7; maybe TRBD2 (5 bases). This CDR3 is 15 amino acids long. Germline-derived CDR1 and CDR2 are DFQATT and SNEGSKA (reference sequence). V lost 0 bases and J 1 base, leaving 13 bases between the germline ends.

In its sample, this clonotype was seen a few times. The V gene is TRBV5-1, the J gene TRBJ2-1; D gene unclear. With 4 bases removed from V and 10 bases from J, the gap between germline ends came to 18 bases. The CDR3 is 14 residues long. Germline V CDR1 and CDR2: SGHRS, YFSETQ. CDR3 coding DNA: TGCGCCAGCAGCCCGAACAGCCCAGCGAGGGAGCAGTTCTTC. Translating gives CASSPNSPAREQFF. The whole variable domain, remainder taken from reference TRBV5-1 and TRBJ2-1, is KAGVTQTPRYLIKTRGQQVTLSCSPISGHRSVSWYQQTPGQGLQFLFEYFSETQRNKGNFPGRFSGRQFSNSRSEMNVSTLELGDSALYLCASSPNSPAREQFFGPGTRLTVL.

This chain joins TRBV20-1 and TRBJ2-1; 8 nucleotides line up with TRBD1. CDR1 is DFQATT, CDR2 SNEGSKA, per germline (reference sequence). There are 13 residues in the CDR3. Trimming at V came to 2 bases and at J to 8 bases, leaving 5 bases not matched to a gene. The CDR3 coding sequence is TGCAGTGCTAGACAGGGGGCAATCTATGAGCAGTTCTTC. Residues: CSARQGAIYEQFF.

The chain is built from TRBV7-9 and TRBJ1-4; D might be TRBD1 (6 bases). With 8 bases removed from V and 4 bases from J, the gap between germline ends came to 17 bases. There are 15 residues in the CDR3. CDR1 and CDR2 from the germline V gene are SEHNR and FQNEAQ (reference sequence). CDR3 loop: CASRSKDRLNEKLFF. In DNA, the CDR3 is TGTGCCAGCCGTTCCAAGGACAGACTTAATGAAAAACTGTTTTTT. Full variable domain (remainder filled in from reference TRBV7-9 and TRBJ1-4): DTGVSQNPRHKITKRGQNVTFRCDPISEHNRLYWYRQTLGQGPEFLTYFQNEAQLEKSRLLSDRFSAERPKGSFSTLEIQRTEQGDSAMYLCASRSKDRLNEKLFFGSGTQLSVL.

There are many counts of this clonotype. The chain joins TRBV7-2 to TRBJ2-3, with D unresolved. V was clipped by 3 bases and J by 4 bases, with 14 bases between them. The CDR3 totals 15 residues. Germline V CDR1 and CDR2: SGHTA, FQGNSA. CDR3 coding DNA: TGTGCCAGCAGCTTCATTCGCCCTGGGGCAGATACGCAGTATTTT. As protein: CASSFIRPGADTQYF.

This clonotype has more than one count but fewer than ten. The J gene is TRBJ1-5, the V gene TRBV7-2; a weak D match, TRBD1 (5 bases). Per germline, CDR1 SGHTA and CDR2 FQGNSA. The CDR3 runs 14 residues. Trimming pared 5 bases from V and 3 bases from J, leaving 11 bases between. The CDR3 reads CASSRDGVNQPQHF. The CDR3 DNA is TGTGCCAGCAGCCGGGACGGAGTCAATCAGCCCCAGCATTTT.

This clonotype was seen only a few times. J is TRBJ2-3 and V is TRBV10-3, with TRBD1 identical over 8 bases. Germline trimming cut 4 bases from V and 8 bases from J; bases unmatched to any gene: 11. The CDR3 consists of 15 residues. The V gene's germline CDR1 is ENHRY and CDR2 SYGVKD. CDR3 nucleotides: TGTGCCATCAGTGCCCTAGGACAGGGTGGAGTTACGCAGTATTTT. This sequence encodes CAISALGQGGVTQYF.

The chain has TRBV5-5 and TRBJ2-5; no clear D. V lost 2 bases and J 3 bases, leaving 8 bases between the germline ends. The CDR3 sequence is 13 residues long. Germline V gives CDR1 SGHKS, CDR2 YYEKEE (reference sequence). Written as DNA, the CDR3 is TGTGCCAGCAGCTTCCAAGCAGAAGAGACCCAGTACTTC. Amino acid sequence: CASSFQAEETQYF.

This clonotype was counted between two and nine times. The rearrangement links TRBV20-1 to TRBJ2-5; 9 nucleotides align to TRBD1. The germline gives CDR1 DFQATT, CDR2 SNEGSKA (reference sequence). CDR3 length: 14 amino acids. V was clipped by 1 base and J by 6 bases; unmatched bases: 6. The CDR3 protein is CSARATGQGQTQYF. As DNA, the CDR3 is TGCAGTGCTAGAGCTACGGGACAGGGCCAGACCCAGTACTTC.

This clonotype was counted only a few times. The CDR3 is CASSHSGVPNEKLFF. The CDR3 DNA sequence: TGCGCCAGCAGCCACTCAGGGGTGCCTAATGAAAAACTGTTTTTT. The chain couples TRBV5-1 to TRBJ1-4; D perhaps matches TRBD1 (6 bases). V was trimmed by 4 bases and J by 3 bases, leaving 13 bases between them. From germline, CDR1 is SGHRS and CDR2 YFSETQ. The CDR3 is 15 amino acids.

The V gene is TRBV10-3, the J gene TRBJ2-3, with D hard to call. The CDR3 has 13 residues. Trimming took 0 bases from V and 2 from J, leaving 3 bases between them. CDR1 ENHRY and CDR2 SYGVKD come from the germline V gene. The CDR3 here is CAISESPTDTQYF. CDR3 DNA: TGTGCCATCAGTGAGTCCCCCACAGATACGCAGTATTTT.

This clonotype showed up just a few times. The chain has TRBV15 and TRBJ2-4; TRBD1 agrees at 8 bases. With 0 bases clipped from V and 3 bases from J, the junction kept 13 bases outside the gene matches. The germline V gene has CDR1 LNHNV and CDR2 YYDKDF (reference sequence). This CDR3 has 19 residues. CDR3 region: CATSRDIGGRGQVKNIQYF. The CDR3 DNA reads TGTGCCACCAGCAGAGATATTGGGGGAAGGGGACAGGTCAAAAACATTCAGTACTTC.

This clonotype showed up just a few times. The chain carries TRBV20-1 and TRBJ2-1; 7 bases are shared with TRBD1. The germline CDR1 and CDR2 sequences are DFQATT and SNEGSKA (reference sequence). Unmatched junction bases numbered 11, after V lost 1 base and J lost 2 bases. The CDR3 length is 17 residues. The CDR3 DNA sequence: TGCAGTGCTAGAGCACGTTTGGGACAGTCGCCCTACAATGAGCAGTTCTTC. Translating it yields CSARARLGQSPYNEQFF.

This clonotype was detected a few times. The chain uses TRBV6-1 and TRBJ1-2, with 9 bases aligning to TRBD1. With V trimmed by 6 bases and J by 3 bases, 5 bases remained unmatched. This CDR3 has 14 amino acids. Germline loops: CDR1 MNHNS, CDR2 SASEGT. CDR3 nucleotides: TGTGCCAGCAGATCGAGACAGGGGGACTATGGCTACACCTTC. This gives the protein CASRSRQGDYGYTF.

This chain joins TRBV12-3 or TRBV12-4 and TRBJ1-3, with D maybe TRBD1 (5 bases). This CDR3 spans 12 amino acids. V gave up 0 bases and J gave up 16 bases, with 13 bases separating them. This chain's CDR3 is CASSLAPGDCYF. CDR3 bases: TGTGCCAGCAGTTTAGCACCGGGGGATTGCTATTTT.

There are many counts of this clonotype. The rearrangement uses TRBV12-3 or TRBV12-4 and TRBJ1-1, with a tentative D call TRBD1 (6 bases). The CDR3 sequence is 16 residues long. Trimming shortened V by 1 base and J by 4 bases, and 16 bases separated the two germline ends. CDR3 in DNA: TGTGCCAGCAGTTTAGGATGGGGGGCGCAGGCCACTGAAGCTTTCTTT. Translated: CASSLGWGAQATEAFF.

The genes are TRBV12-3 or TRBV12-4 and TRBJ2-2, with 9 positions matching TRBD1. The length of the CDR3 is 13 residues. V was clipped by 6 bases and J by 6 bases; unmatched bases: 2. CDR3 loop: CASRTGGPGELFF. The CDR3 nucleotides are TGTGCCAGCAGAACAGGGGGCCCCGGGGAGCTGTTTTTT.

V and J are TRBV20-1 and TRBJ2-5; TRBD1 agrees at 8 bases. The junction had 1 base not matched to a gene; V was cut back by 2 bases and J by 5 bases. This CDR3 has 12 residues. CDR1 is DFQATT, CDR2 SNEGSKA, per germline (reference sequence). CDR3: CSARQGAETQYF. The CDR3 coding sequence is TGCAGTGCTAGACAGGGGGCTGAGACCCAGTACTTC.

This clonotype was observed a single time. The V gene is TRBV7-8, the J gene TRBJ1-5; possible D gene TRBD1, 6 bases. The CDR3 is 15 amino acids. CDR1 and CDR2 from the germline V gene are SGHVS and FQNEAQ. The V gene lost 0 bases and the J gene lost 7 bases, with 13 bases spanning the gap. The CDR3 sequence is CASSLAAGVRQPQHF. In DNA, the CDR3 is TGTGCCAGCAGCTTAGCGGCAGGGGTTAGGCAGCCCCAGCATTTT.

The table lists this clonotype with a few counts. The rearrangement uses TRBV12-5 and TRBJ2-1, with D maybe TRBD1 (6 bases). Trimming cost V 6 bases and J 12 bases, with 15 bases left between them. CDR1 and CDR2 (germline): LGHNT, FRNRAP. This CDR3 has 12 amino acids. The CDR3 loop is CASGPDQGSQFF. The CDR3 DNA follows: TGTGCTAGTGGACCCGACCAGGGGTCGCAGTTCTTC.

This clonotype was seen a few times. The chain employs TRBV11-2 and TRBJ2-5; the D gene is possibly TRBD2 (6 bases). V lost 2 bases to trimming and J lost 3 bases, with 13 bases between them. The CDR3 is 15 residues long. The germline V gene encodes CDR1 SGHAT and CDR2 FQNNGV. The CDR3 DNA reads TGTGCCAGCAGCTTAAAGTTGGGCGGGGAAGAGACCCAGTACTTC. It yields the protein CASSLKLGGEETQYF.

This clonotype was picked up one time. The V call is TRBV30, the J call TRBJ1-1, with a tentative D call TRBD1 (5 bases). This CDR3 spans 16 amino acids. Germline V gene lookup returns CDR1 GTSNPN and CDR2 SVGIG (reference sequence). V shed 0 bases and J shed 1 base, with 15 bases lying between them. The CDR3 coding sequence is TGTGCCTGGAGTGTACTAAGGGGTAGGAGGAACACTGAAGCTTTCTTT. Translation gives CAWSVLRGRRNTEAFF. The complete variable domain, with remaining parts taken from reference TRBV30 and TRBJ1-1, reads SQTIHQWPATLVQPVGSPLSLECTVEGTSNPNLYWYRQAAGRGLQLLFYSVGIGQISSEVPQNLSASRPQDRQFILSSKKLLLSDSGFYLCAWSVLRGRRNTEAFFGQGTRLTVV.

This clonotype was detected only a few times. The rearrangement links TRBV5-1 to TRBJ2-1; weak D call: TRBD2 (7 bases). The germline V and J ends were trimmed by 4 bases and 8 bases, with 19 bases remaining between them. The CDR3 spans 15 residues. Germline V CDR1 and CDR2: SGHRS, YFSETQ. The DNA of the CDR3 is TGCGCCAGCAGCCGTCAACCGGGGGGCGGCGATGAGCAGTTCTTC. Its translation is CASSRQPGGGDEQFF.

This clonotype appeared a few times. V gene TRBV5-1 combines with J gene TRBJ2-3; 7 nucleotides agree with TRBD1. CDR1 SGHRS and CDR2 YFSETQ come from the germline V gene. V was pared by 5 bases and J by 1 base, with 10 bases of the junction left unmatched. The CDR3 has 16 amino acids. The CDR3 DNA is TGCGCCAGCAGAGGGGGCGCGATGGCAGGCACAGATACGCAGTATTTT. As protein: CASRGGAMAGTDTQYF.

The table lists this clonotype with many counts. The chain is built from TRBV5-6 and TRBJ2-1; D unclear. In germline, CDR1 is SGHDT, CDR2 YYEEEE. Trimming removed 3 bases at V and 4 bases at J, with 8 bases between. The CDR3 contains 13 residues. The CDR3 DNA reads TGTGCCAGCAGCTCGGACCTGTACAATGAGCAGTTCTTC. It yields the protein CASSSDLYNEQFF.

The table lists this clonotype with a few counts. This chain joins TRBV28 and TRBJ2-7; D is possibly TRBD1 (7 bases). V lost 5 bases to trimming and J lost 3 bases, with 14 bases between them. This CDR3 is built from 14 residues. The germline V gene has CDR1 MDHEN and CDR2 SYDVKM. The CDR3 DNA reads as TGTGCCAGCAGTCGTGGGACAGCGGGCTACGAGCAGTACTTC. It yields the protein CASSRGTAGYEQYF.

This clonotype has only a few counts. The J gene is TRBJ2-1, the V gene TRBV7-2; no clear D gene. V shed 5 bases and J shed 6 bases, with 17 bases lying between them. The length of the CDR3 is 15 residues. The germline V gene has CDR1 SGHTA and CDR2 FQGNSA. CDR3 bases: TGTGCCAGCAGCCGGGCACCCGCTAGGGTCAATGAGCAGTTCTTC. Its translation is CASSRAPARVNEQFF.